These 8 T cell receptor beta chains came from one sample sequenced in a study of T cell repertoires in cytomegalovirus infection. Their specific antigens are unknown. Using its own MiXCR run on the reads, TCRdb lists one record per CDR3 protein. Among some 940,000 distinct CDR3 sequences listed, 31% were seen once. The material sequenced was cultured CD8+ T cells from PBMCs, taken from culture after CMV antigen stimulation. Receptors were obtained from a human donor in good health (CMV status not recorded). Some clones in this sample may be carry-over from other donors' samples.

The sample holds many counts of this clonotype. The V and J genes are TRBV28 and TRBJ1-2, with D possibly matching TRBD1 (5 bases). Germline CDR1 and CDR2: MDHEN and SYDVKM. Trimming cost V 6 bases and J 6 bases, with 17 bases left between them. This CDR3 has 14 residues. The CDR3 bases are TGTGCCAGCAGGGATTGGCGGGGGTTGGATGGCTACACCTTC. It encodes CASRDWRGLDGYTF.

This clonotype was counted ten times or more. The gene calls are TRBV7-2 and TRBJ2-1; 8 positions agree with TRBD2. Losses at the gene ends were 5 bases for V and 3 bases for J; bases not matched to a gene: 15. The germline CDR1 and CDR2 sequences are SGHTA and FQGNSA. The CDR3 runs to 18 residues. The CDR3 bases are TGTGCCAGCAGCGCTATGGGGAGGGTCCGGGGGGGCTACAATGAGCAGTTCTTC. Translated, it gives CASSAMGRVRGGYNEQFF.

The chain carries TRBV4-3 and TRBJ1-2; D not certain. Germline V CDR1 and CDR2: LGHNA, YSLEER. This CDR3 is 14 amino acids long. Trimming removed 3 bases at V and 6 bases at J, with 14 bases between. CDR3 bases: TGCGCCAGCAGCCATTTCAGCTCCCGGGATGGCTACACCTTC. It is translated as CASSHFSSRDGYTF.

CDR3 coding DNA: TGCGCCAGCAGCCCGGGACAGGAGATGATCAGGGGCTACACCTTC. Encoded protein: CASSPGQEMIRGYTF. The V and J genes are TRBV4-1 and TRBJ1-2, with TRBD1 matching 8 bases. Germline loops: CDR1 MGHRA, CDR2 YSYEKL. The CDR3 is made up of 15 amino acids. V trimming: 4 bases; J trimming: 8 bases; junction bases outside the gene matches: 12.

The gene calls are TRBV6-2 or TRBV6-3 and TRBJ2-3; D possibly corresponds to TRBD2 (5 bases). The CDR3 spans 13 residues. CDR1 is MNHEY, CDR2 SVGEGT, per germline. V was shortened by 5 bases and J by 5 bases, with 11 bases between the two germline ends. The CDR3 loop reads CASSPLEEDTQYF. DNA of the CDR3: TGTGCCAGCAGTCCTCTGGAGGAAGATACGCAGTATTTT.

In its sample, this clonotype was seen a few times. The chain is built from TRBV12-3 or TRBV12-4 and TRBJ1-6; D may be TRBD1 (6 bases). Deletions cut 5 bases from V and 1 base from J, with 21 bases between. This CDR3 has 19 residues. The CDR3 spells CASSPSRDISWSYNSPLHF. As DNA, the CDR3 is TGTGCCAGCAGTCCGTCCCGGGACATCTCTTGGTCCTATAATTCACCCCTCCACTTT.

The chain uses TRBV7-9 and TRBJ2-3; 8 positions match TRBD2. V gave up 5 bases and J gave up 4 bases; unmatched junction bases: 8. Germline-derived CDR1 and CDR2 are SEHNR and FQNEAQ (reference sequence). This CDR3 is built from 15 residues. In nucleotides, the CDR3 is TGTGCCAGCAGCGGCCCGGGACTAGGACCAGATACGCAGTATTTT. Its protein product is CASSGPGLGPDTQYF.

V gene TRBV5-8 combines with J gene TRBJ1-2, with D uncertain. The V end lost 2 bases, the J end lost 7 bases, and 12 bases lay between the germline ends. Germline V CDR1 and CDR2: SGHTS, YDEGEE. The CDR3 contains 13 residues. The chain's CDR3 is CASSLGQLRGYTF. The CDR3, as DNA: TGTGCCAGCAGCTTAGGTCAGCTTCGTGGCTACACCTTC.